This TCR beta chain was found in a study of cytomegalovirus exposure and HLA in healthy donors. Overall study findings and caveats: By HLA locus, TCR association rates varied in a later analysis, with DRB1 showing the most and HLA-C the fewest. Many donors carried some public TCRs, although rarity characterized most TCR sequences. The classifier, whose performance was assessed in both the original and validation cohorts, reportedly diagnosed cytomegalovirus status with high specificity and sensitivity. A cluster of highly shared sequence variants was likely a sequencing artifact.

PCR used 60 Vbeta primers and 13 Jbeta primers. Assay used: immunoSEQ multiplex PCR; TCRdb lists only in-frame clones, some missing. This table has under 150,000 clones, 70% to 85% appearing once. With regard to this clone: The antigen remains unidentified.

Germline lookup yields CDR1 SGHTA and CDR2 FQGTGA. V was pared by 4 bases and J by 6 bases, with 14 bases between. The CDR3 covers 14 residues. This clonotype was sampled from a male donor in good health and CMV-seronegative. J is TRBJ2-3 and V is TRBV7-3, with TRBD2 as a possible D gene (6 bases). The sequenced sample was PBMCs. CDR3 sequence: CASSSSGVEDTQYF. For the CDR3, the DNA is TGTGCCAGCAGCTCCTCGGGAGTCGAGGATACGCAGTATTTT.